The 10 T cell receptor beta chains listed next were all sequenced from one sample in a study of glioma-infiltrating T cells after dendritic cell vaccination. Assay: immunoSEQ multiplex PCR; the TCRdb copy retains only in-frame clones and omits some. This table has 80,000 to 95,000 clones, under 90% appearing once. The sample here was blood, taken before dendritic cell vaccination. Receptors were obtained from a human donor with glioblastoma.

This clone has just a few counts. V is TRBV6-5 and J is TRBJ1-2, with a tentative D call TRBD1 (5 bases). The germline CDR1 and CDR2 sequences are MNHEY and SVGAGI. Trimming removed 5 bases at V and 6 bases at J, with 13 bases between. The CDR3 consists of 13 residues. DNA of the CDR3: TGTGCCAGCAGTCTCACAGGTTTTGATGGCTACACCTTC. It yields the protein CASSLTGFDGYTF.

The chain employs TRBV4-1 and TRBJ1-6, with D tentatively TRBD1 (5 bases). The CDR3 is made up of 13 amino acids. From germline, CDR1 is MGHRA and CDR2 YSYEKL. The ends were cut back, 4 bases at V and 8 bases at J, with 9 bases in the middle. DNA of the CDR3: TGCGCCAGCAGCCCAGGGATCGATTCACCCCTCCACTTT. This sequence encodes CASSPGIDSPLHF.

This chain uses TRBV19 with TRBJ1-3; 7 bases are shared with TRBD1. CDR3 length: 17 residues. Looked up from germline, CDR1 is LNHDA and CDR2 is SQIVND (reference sequence). V was pared by 7 bases and J by 0 bases, with 12 bases of the junction left unmatched. The CDR3 region is CASNNLRGFNSGNTIYF. CDR3 nucleotides: TGTGCCAGTAATAACCTCAGGGGGTTTAACTCTGGAAACACCATATATTTT. Using reference TRBV19 and TRBJ1-3 for the parts outside the CDR3, the full variable domain is DGGITQSPKYLFRKEGQNVTLSCEQNLNHDAMYWYRQDPGQGLRLIYYSQIVNDFQKGDIAEGYSVSREKKESFPLTVTSAQKNPTAFYLCASNNLRGFNSGNTIYFGEGSWLTVV.

This chain joins TRBV6-5 and TRBJ2-1, with 7 bases lining up with TRBD1. The CDR3 has 15 amino acids. J lost 4 bases, V lost 6 bases, and 9 bases had no gene match. Germline V gene lookup returns CDR1 MNHEY and CDR2 SVGAGI. CDR3 nucleotide sequence: TGTGCCAGCAGAAACCACAGGGGATCATACAATGAGCAGTTCTTC. This sequence encodes CASRNHRGSYNEQFF.

This clone was observed once. The J gene is TRBJ2-3, the V gene TRBV7-9; no reliable D call. The CDR3 covers 13 residues. Between the trimmed V and J ends, which lost 0 bases and 4 bases, there was a span of 5 bases. From germline, CDR1 is SEHNR and CDR2 FQNEAQ (reference sequence). CDR3 DNA sequence: TGTGCCAGCAGCTTAGCGACATCAGATACGCAGTATTTT. Protein sequence: CASSLATSDTQYF.

The count of this clone is one. The genes are TRBV29-1 and TRBJ2-1, with D maybe TRBD2 (6 bases). CDR1 and CDR2 (germline): SQVTM, ANQGSEA. V lost 7 bases and J 9 bases, leaving 10 bases between the germline ends. This CDR3 is 10 amino acids long. Here the CDR3 DNA reads TGCAGCGCCCGGGAGACTGAGCAGTTCTTC. Its protein product is CSARETEQFF.

The V and J genes are TRBV5-1 and TRBJ2-3; unclear D gene. Germline loops: CDR1 SGHRS, CDR2 YFSETQ. The CDR3 has 12 residues. Trimming removed 5 bases from V and 2 bases from J, with 6 bases in between. CDR3 region: CASRGITDTQYF. The CDR3, as DNA: TGCGCCAGCAGGGGCATCACAGATACGCAGTATTTT. Together with reference TRBV5-1 and TRBJ2-3, the CDR3 gives the full variable domain: KAGVTQTPRYLIKTRGQQVTLSCSPISGHRSVSWYQQTPGQGLQFLFEYFSETQRNKGNFPGRFSGRQFSNSRSEMNVSTLELGDSALYLCASRGITDTQYFGPGTRLTVL.

This CDR3 reads CASGELAGGHNEQFF. In DNA form, the CDR3 reads TGTGCCAGCGGAGAACTAGCGGGGGGACACAATGAGCAGTTCTTC. The chain has TRBV2 and TRBJ2-1, with TRBD2 identical over 12 bases. V gave up 8 bases and J gave up 5 bases; unmatched junction bases: 7. The length of the CDR3 is 15 residues. Germline values: CDR1 SNHLY, CDR2 FYNNEI.

V usage is TRBV11-2 and J usage is TRBJ1-3; a possible D gene is TRBD1 (6 bases). Germline V lookup: CDR1 SGHAT, CDR2 FQNNGV. This CDR3 contains 18 residues. V dropped 4 bases and J dropped 4 bases, with 23 bases sitting between them. The CDR3 region is CASSSRGGGQLGGNTIYF. The CDR3 DNA follows: TGTGCCAGCAGCTCCCGAGGGGGGGGGCAGTTGGGAGGAAACACCATATATTTT.

This rearrangement joins TRBV5-1 to TRBJ1-3, with D unclear. CDR1 is SGHRS, CDR2 YFSETQ, per germline. V gave up 0 bases and J gave up 0 bases, with 7 bases separating them. The CDR3 totals 15 residues. The CDR3: CASSLDGSSGNTIYF. The DNA of the CDR3 is TGCGCCAGCAGCTTGGACGGGAGCTCTGGAAACACCATATATTTT.